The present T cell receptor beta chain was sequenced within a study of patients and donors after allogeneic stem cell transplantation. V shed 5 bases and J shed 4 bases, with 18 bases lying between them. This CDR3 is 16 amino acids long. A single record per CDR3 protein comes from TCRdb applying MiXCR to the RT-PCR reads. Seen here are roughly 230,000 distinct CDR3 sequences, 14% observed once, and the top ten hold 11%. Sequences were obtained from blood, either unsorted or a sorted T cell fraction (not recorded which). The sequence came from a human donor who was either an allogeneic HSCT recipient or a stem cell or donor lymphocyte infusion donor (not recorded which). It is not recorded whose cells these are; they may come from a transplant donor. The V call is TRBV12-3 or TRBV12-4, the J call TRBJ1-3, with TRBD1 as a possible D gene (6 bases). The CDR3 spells CASSVFGGAQGNTIYF. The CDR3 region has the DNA TGTGCCAGCAGTGTTTTTGGGGGGGCGCAGGGAAACACCATATATTTT.